The 16 T cell receptor beta chains presented below share a single source sample, sequenced in a study of shared clonotypes between healthy human individuals. Profiling relied on immunoSEQ multiplex PCR, and the TCRdb table lists in-frame clones only, not all of them. The profile shows roughly 1.5 million clones, under 99% of them singletons. Input material: naive CD4+ T cells sorted from blood. Indicated subset: CD45RA+ positively selected. The receptors come from a man between 25 and 39 years old in good health.

The rearrangement uses TRBV13 and TRBJ2-1; 8 bases are shared with TRBD2. Losses at the gene ends were 5 bases for V and 8 bases for J; bases not matched to a gene: 17. The CDR3 loop spans 17 amino acids. Germline CDR1 and CDR2: PRHDT and FYEKMQ (reference sequence). In DNA, the CDR3 is TGTGCCAGCAGCGCCTCGGGGGGGATCCCGACCCTCCATGAGCAGTTCTTC. It specifies CASSASGGIPTLHEQFF. The full variable domain, completed using reference TRBV13 and TRBJ2-1, is AAGVIQSPRHLIKEKRETATLKCYPIPRHDTVYWYQQGPGQDPQFLISFYEKMQSDKGSIPDRFSAQQFSDYHSELNMSSLELGDSALYFCASSASGGIPTLHEQFFGPGTRLTVL.

The rearrangement links TRBV5-6 to TRBJ2-7; 10 bases are a match to TRBD2. Germline V CDR1 and CDR2: SGHDT, YYEEEE. V lost 4 bases and J lost 4; bases outside the gene matches: 5. This CDR3 spans 14 amino acids. The CDR3 loop reads CASSHGLADYEQYF. The CDR3 DNA is TGTGCCAGCAGCCATGGACTAGCGGATTACGAGCAGTACTTC.

This clone has only one observation. Other nucleotide sequences in the sample specify the same CDR3. The V gene is TRBV5-1, the J gene TRBJ2-5, with D maybe TRBD2 (6 bases). Germline loops: CDR1 SGHRS, CDR2 YFSETQ. The CDR3 is 13 amino acids. The germline V and J ends were trimmed by 2 bases and 5 bases, with 10 bases remaining between them. The CDR3 DNA reads TGCGCCAGCAGCTTAGGGAGGAGGGAGACCCAGTACTTC. This translates into CASSLGRRETQYF.

Concerning this clone: Different DNA sequences within this sample yield the same CDR3. V is TRBV6-1 and J is TRBJ2-7; D remains unclear. The CDR3 runs to 11 residues. V was shortened by 5 bases and J by 6 bases, with 8 bases between the two germline ends. Germline CDR1 is MNHNS and CDR2 is SASEGT. In DNA, the CDR3 is TGTGCCAGCAGTTATGGTGGCGAGCAGTACTTC. This encodes CASSYGGEQYF.

The rearrangement joins TRBV2 to TRBJ2-1; D is possibly TRBD1 (5 bases). With 6 bases removed from V and 9 bases from J, the gap between germline ends came to 12 bases. CDR3 length: 12 residues. From germline, CDR1 is SNHLY and CDR2 FYNNEI. The CDR3 nucleotides are TGTGCCAGCAGGAGGACCCAGGGTGAGCAGTTCTTC. It translates to CASRRTQGEQFF.

The chain has TRBV19 and TRBJ2-1, with 11 bases lining up with TRBD1. V gave up 6 bases and J gave up 7 bases; unmatched junction bases: 5. Per the germline V gene, CDR1 is LNHDA and CDR2 is SQIVND (reference sequence). The CDR3 length is 14 residues. The DNA of the CDR3 is TGTGCCAGTAGCGGACAGGGGGCTTGGAATGAGCAGTTCTTC. It encodes CASSGQGAWNEQFF.

This clone has just one count. The chain uses TRBV5-5 and TRBJ2-1; no definite D call. The CDR3 is 16 amino acids. V was shortened by 0 bases and J by 4 bases, with 14 bases between the two germline ends. CDR1 and CDR2 (germline): SGHKS, YYEKEE (reference sequence). This CDR3 reads CASSLVPLFGYNEQFF. CDR3 in DNA: TGTGCCAGCAGCTTGGTTCCTCTGTTCGGTTACAATGAGCAGTTCTTC.

The chain joins TRBV5-1 to TRBJ1-4; D gene uncertain. The CDR3 covers 15 residues. Trimming stripped 3 bases from V and 3 bases from J, with 12 bases between. Per germline, CDR1 SGHRS and CDR2 YFSETQ. The CDR3, as DNA: TGCGCCAGCAGCTCAACCCTGGGTCCTAATGAAAAACTGTTTTTT. Amino acid sequence: CASSSTLGPNEKLFF.

The chain is built from TRBV10-2 and TRBJ2-2; D might be TRBD1 or TRBD2, each matching 5 bases. The V gene lost 2 bases and the J gene lost 7 bases, with 11 bases spanning the gap. In germline, CDR1 is WSHSY, CDR2 SAAADI. This CDR3 is 14 amino acids long. DNA of the CDR3: TGCGCCAGCAGTGAGATGAGGGGCGTCGGGGAGCTGTTTTTT. It codes for CASSEMRGVGELFF.

About this clone itself: The same CDR3 is also encoded by other DNA sequences in this sample. The chain has TRBV18 and TRBJ2-3; D is uncertain. V was trimmed by 4 bases and J by 0 bases, leaving 5 bases between them. This CDR3 spans 13 amino acids. Germline CDR1 KGHSH, CDR2 LQKENI. CDR3 amino acids: CASSRPSTDTQYF. The CDR3 DNA is TGTGCCAGCTCACGTCCTAGCACAGATACGCAGTATTTT.

This chain uses TRBV7-4 with TRBJ2-6, with 7 bases that match TRBD2. The CDR3 covers 21 residues. Germline CDR1 reads SGHVT; CDR2 reads SQSDAQ. J lost 4 bases, V lost 5 bases, and 23 bases had no gene match. The CDR3 DNA reads TGTGCCAGCAGCGGGACGGGACTACCTACCGTCTGTGGCTCAGGGGCCAACGTCCTGACTTTC. Protein product: CASSGTGLPTVCGSGANVLTF.

This rearrangement joins TRBV7-2 to TRBJ1-1; perhaps TRBD1 as D (6 bases). The CDR3 loop spans 13 amino acids. Looked up from germline, CDR1 is SGHTA and CDR2 is FQGNSA. V was clipped by 6 bases and J by 1 base, with 9 bases between them. CDR3 in DNA: TGTGCCAGCAGGGGGGGACAGAACACTGAAGCTTTCTTT. Protein sequence: CASRGGQNTEAFF.

This clone was counted only a few times. V usage is TRBV5-4 and J usage is TRBJ1-1; 7 bases are shared with TRBD1. The CDR3 consists of 14 residues. Losses at the gene ends were 4 bases for V and 1 base for J; bases not matched to a gene: 4. Germline V gives CDR1 SGHNT, CDR2 YYREEE (reference sequence). In nucleotides, the CDR3 is TGTGCCAGCAGCAAAACAGGGGCGAACACTGAAGCTTTCTTT. This gives the protein CASSKTGANTEAFF.

As to this clone: Additional DNA sequences in this sample encode the identical CDR3. The V call is TRBV18, the J call TRBJ2-7; 9 nucleotides align to TRBD1. The germline V gene encodes CDR1 KGHSH and CDR2 LQKENI. The CDR3 is 14 amino acids. With V trimmed by 3 bases and J by 2 bases, 2 bases remained unmatched. The CDR3 loop is CASSPGQGTYEQYF. For the CDR3, the DNA is TGTGCCAGCTCACCCGGACAGGGGACCTACGAGCAGTACTTC.

To note about this clone: The same CDR3 also results from other DNA sequences found in this sample. The CDR3 loop reads CASSIRRLNTEAFF. The CDR3, as DNA: TGTGCCAGTAGTATCCGTCGACTGAACACTGAAGCTTTCTTT. V usage is TRBV19 and J usage is TRBJ1-1; no clear D gene. The CDR3 has 14 amino acids. CDR1 and CDR2 (germline): LNHDA, SQIVND (reference sequence). Between the trimmed V and J ends, which lost 3 bases and 0 bases, there was a span of 8 bases.

The gene calls are TRBV6-1 and TRBJ1-1; the match to TRBD1 covers 12 bases. Germline V gene data show CDR1 as MNHNS and CDR2 as SASEGT. The CDR3 runs 14 residues. Trimming removed 6 bases from V and 6 bases from J; junction bases left unmatched: 5. In DNA form, the CDR3 reads TGTGCCAGCAGCGTCAGGGACAGGGGGCCTGAAGCTTTCTTT. Protein product: CASSVRDRGPEAFF.